Detailed here is one T cell receptor (beta chain). What it recognizes is unknown. Sequencing used immunoSEQ multiplex PCR; TCRdb keeps in-frame clones, though not all of them. The sample consists of hundreds of thousands of clones, roughly 80% of them appearing once. This sample stems from a study of shared clonotypes between healthy human individuals. Overall study findings and caveats: Rarefaction indicated that sorted-subset sequencing remained incomplete although depth was large.

Germline V gene sequence: CDR1 SNHLY, CDR2 FYNNEI. This CDR3 region has 16 residues. Trimming pared 6 bases from V and 0 bases from J, leaving 18 bases between. The sequenced sample consisted of memory CD4+ T cells sorted from blood. The subset denotes: CD45RA-negative fraction. This TCR derives from a man aged 25-40 years in good health. The chain couples TRBV2 to TRBJ2-7, with a tentative D call TRBD2 (6 bases). CDR3: CASRDTLGLRSYEQYF. The CDR3 DNA is TGTGCCAGCAGGGATACACTGGGACTTCGCTCCTACGAGCAGTACTTC.